These T cell receptor beta chains were read from a single sample in a study of shared clonotypes between healthy human individuals. TCRdb's table, derived via immunoSEQ multiplex PCR, lists solely in-frame clones and lacks some. Here the sample spans approximately 710,000 clones, 80% to 95% being singletons. The sample consisted of memory CD8+ T cells from PBMCs. Receptor source: a man aged 18 to 29 in good health. Some clones in this sample may be carry-over from other donors' samples. Both conserved end residues are part of each CDR3. The D gene is left open where the match is weak. Clone sizes are given selectively: once, few, many, or a class where the clone is expanded.

D,V,J,size,CDR3,DNA
TRBD2,TRBV11-2,TRBJ2-7,NA,CASSLRGGQTYEQYF,TGTGCCAGCAGCTTGCGGGGGGGGCAGACCTACGAGCAGTACTTC
NA,TRBV7-8,TRBJ2-3,NA,CASSLGPGDTQYF,TGTGCCAGCAGCTTGGGCCCGGGGGATACGCAGTATTTT
TRBD1,TRBV5-6,TRBJ1-1,NA,CASSPGEGATEAFF,TGTGCCAGCAGCCCCGGAGAGGGGGCGACTGAAGCTTTCTTT
NA,TRBV9,TRBJ1-1,NA,CASSPGPPNTEAFF,TGTGCCAGCAGCCCGGGACCGCCGAACACTGAAGCTTTCTTT
TRBD2,TRBV27,TRBJ2-5,once,CASSFIGRGETQYF,TGTGCCAGCAGTTTCATCGGGAGGGGGGAGACCCAGTACTTC
TRBD1,TRBV15,TRBJ2-7,NA,CATSLRQGPYEQYF,TGTGCCACCAGCCTTCGACAGGGACCCTACGAGCAGTACTTC
NA,TRBV28,TRBJ2-1,once,CASSLDLTAPGSYNEQFF,TGTGCCAGCAGTTTAGATTTGACAGCGCCCGGCTCCTACAATGAGCAGTTCTTC
NA,TRBV6-6,TRBJ1-2,NA,CASSYLAGGYTF,TGTGCCAGCAGTTACTTAGCGGGTGGCTACACCTTC
TRBD2,TRBV15,TRBJ2-7,NA,CATSMGASGGEQYF,TGTGCCACCAGCATGGGAGCTAGCGGAGGCGAGCAGTACTTC
NA,TRBV25-1,TRBJ2-1,NA,CASSESVLWGDEQFF,TGTGCCAGCAGTGAATCTGTGCTCTGGGGTGATGAGCAGTTCTTC
NA,TRBV5-6,TRBJ2-3,NA,CASSGFGEPFTDTQYF,TGTGCCAGCAGCGGTTTCGGGGAACCATTCACAGATACGCAGTATTTT
TRBD1,TRBV7-6,TRBJ2-7,NA,CASSVDRGIGYEQYF,TGTGCCAGCAGCGTCGACAGGGGGATCGGTTACGAGCAGTACTTC
NA,TRBV27,TRBJ2-7,NA,CASSLYQRGEQYF,TGTGCCAGCAGTTTATACCAACGAGGGGAGCAGTACTTC
NA,TRBV9,TRBJ1-2,NA,CASSVVTGGHGYTF,TGTGCCAGCAGCGTAGTAACCGGTGGTCATGGCTACACCTTC
NA,TRBV9,TRBJ1-2,NA,CASSHPTGTQLINYGYTF,TGTGCCAGCAGCCACCCGACCGGGACACAACTAATTAACTATGGCTACACCTTC
TRBD1,TRBV7-9,TRBJ1-5,NA,CASSETRDRHNQPQHF,TGTGCCAGCAGCGAAACCCGGGACAGGCACAATCAGCCCCAGCATTTT
NA,TRBV30,TRBJ1-2,NA,CAWSATWETKLFDGYTF,TGTGCCTGGAGTGCGACCTGGGAGACCAAACTTTTCGATGGCTACACCTTC
TRBD2,TRBV7-9,TRBJ2-7,NA,CASSFGLAGGDEQYF,TGTGCCAGCAGCTTTGGACTAGCGGGAGGGGACGAGCAGTACTTC
TRBD2,TRBV6-5,TRBJ2-7,NA,CASSVSGSSYEQYF,TGTGCCAGCAGCGTTAGCGGGAGCTCCTACGAGCAGTACTTC
NA,TRBV13,TRBJ1-2,NA,CASSPEVGTSYGYTF,TGTGCCAGCAGCCCAGAGGTCGGGACGTCCTATGGCTACACCTTC
NA,TRBV7-9,TRBJ2-1,NA,CASSERDLLNNEQFF,TGTGCCAGCAGCGAACGGGACCTCTTGAACAATGAGCAGTTCTTC
TRBD2,TRBV25-1,TRBJ2-3,NA,CASSEFNLAGSTDTQYF,TGTGCCAGCAGTGAATTTAACCTAGCGGGAAGCACAGATACGCAGTATTTT
NA,TRBV27,TRBJ2-7,NA,CASSRTGREQYF,TGTGCCAGCAGTCGCACAGGCCGGGAGCAGTACTTC
NA,TRBV19,TRBJ1-5,NA,CASSIVHGSNQPQHF,TGTGCCAGTAGTATAGTTCACGGTAGCAATCAGCCCCAGCATTTT
TRBD2,TRBV9,TRBJ2-1,NA,CASSVGGTSGIGNEQFF,TGTGCCAGCAGCGTAGGGGGGACTAGCGGGATAGGCAATGAGCAGTTCTTC
TRBD2,TRBV5-5,TRBJ2-1,NA,CASSLVAGVHNEQFF,TGTGCCAGCAGCTTGGTGGCGGGAGTTCACAATGAGCAGTTCTTC
NA,TRBV27,TRBJ2-7,NA,CASSLRGPITYEQYF,TGTGCCAGCAGTTTACGCGGGCCAATTACCTACGAGCAGTACTTC
NA,TRBV19,TRBJ2-1,NA,CASTGFNEQFF,TGTGCCAGTACGGGCTTCAATGAGCAGTTCTTC
NA,TRBV4-3,TRBJ1-4,NA,CASSQDQLGPKAF,TGCGCCAGCAGCCAAGATCAGCTGGGCCCCAAGGCTTTT
NA,TRBV2,TRBJ2-7,NA,CASTSYSAGTEAPWEQYF,TGTGCCAGCACAAGTTATTCCGCCGGGACGGAAGCTCCCTGGGAGCAGTACTTC
NA,TRBV7-3,TRBJ2-1,NA,CASSLLQGSSYNEQFF,TGTGCCAGCAGCTTATTACAGGGAAGCTCCTACAATGAGCAGTTCTTC
TRBD1,TRBV4-2,TRBJ1-1,NA,CASSSRGRTEAFF,TGTGCCAGCAGTTCCAGGGGGCGAACTGAAGCTTTCTTT
NA,TRBV4-3,TRBJ2-2,NA,CASSRDRERWDTGELFF,TGCGCCAGCAGCCGAGACCGGGAAAGATGGGACACCGGGGAGCTGTTTTTT
NA,TRBV9,TRBJ2-7,NA,CASSVAEPYEQYF,TGTGCCAGCAGCGTAGCCGAGCCCTACGAGCAGTACTTC
TRBD2,TRBV27,TRBJ2-1,once,CASSLGLAGDEQFF,TGTGCCAGCAGTCTGGGACTAGCGGGGGATGAGCAGTTCTTC
NA,TRBV6-1,TRBJ2-7,NA,CASDAAWTELYEQYF,TGTGCCAGCGACGCTGCATGGACAGAGCTGTACGAGCAGTACTTC
NA,TRBV27,TRBJ1-3,NA,CASPRGGDLGPSGNTIYF,TGTGCCAGCCCCCGCGGGGGGGACCTAGGGCCTTCTGGAAACACCATATATTTT
NA,TRBV27,TRBJ1-2,NA,CASSYFRGDGYTF,TGTGCCAGCAGCTACTTCCGGGGGGATGGCTACACCTTC
TRBD2,TRBV27,TRBJ2-1,NA,CASSPSAGESYNEQFF,TGTGCCAGCAGTCCCTCGGCGGGAGAGTCCTACAATGAGCAGTTCTTC
NA,TRBV4-1,TRBJ2-5,once,CASSQIQETQYF,TGCGCCAGCAGCCAAATTCAAGAGACCCAGTACTTC
NA,TRBV13,TRBJ2-7,NA,CASSLGRGTPGEQYF,TGTGCCAGCAGCTTAGGAAGGGGTACACCTGGCGAGCAGTACTTC
TRBD2,TRBV27,TRBJ2-5,NA,CATQRASGRQETQYF,TGTGCCACCCAGAGGGCTAGCGGGAGACAAGAGACCCAGTACTTC
NA,TRBV5-1,TRBJ2-7,NA,CASSLAGGSYEQYF,TGCGCCAGCAGCTTGGCTGGGGGGTCCTACGAGCAGTACTTC
NA,TRBV7-3,TRBJ1-6,once,CASSPSPWANNSPLHF,TGTGCCAGCAGCCCGTCCCCATGGGCCAATAATTCACCCCTCCACTTT
NA,TRBV9,TRBJ2-4,NA,CASSVDGEAKNIQYF,TGTGCCAGCAGCGTAGACGGGGAAGCCAAAAACATTCAGTACTTC
NA,TRBV7-9,TRBJ2-2,NA,CASSATDNTGELFF,TGTGCCAGCAGCGCCACAGACAACACCGGGGAGCTGTTTTTT
TRBD2,TRBV5-6,TRBJ2-7,NA,CASSPWGQGLTYEQYF,TGTGCCAGCAGCCCCTGGGGCCAGGGACTAACCTACGAGCAGTACTTC
TRBD1,TRBV9,TRBJ2-3,NA,CASSEGDRRDTQYF,TGTGCCAGCAGCGAGGGGGACAGAAGAGATACGCAGTATTTT
NA,TRBV11-2,TRBJ1-3,NA,CASSLGRRLPRVPIYF,TGTGCCAGCAGCTTAGGTCGACGTCTCCCGAGGGTGCCCATATATTTT
NA,TRBV7-9,TRBJ2-7,NA,CASSPGLGEQYF,TGTGCCAGCAGCCCCGGGCTTGGGGAGCAGTACTTC
NA,TRBV19,TRBJ1-1,few,CASSTTGTLNTEAFF,TGTGCCAGTAGTACAACCGGGACCTTGAACACTGAAGCTTTCTTT
NA,TRBV5-6,TRBJ2-3,NA,CASSLVPDTQYF,TGTGCCAGCAGCTTGGTTCCAGATACGCAGTATTTT
TRBD1,TRBV27,TRBJ2-7,NA,CASSSRDSSYEQYF,TGTGCCAGCAGTTCACGGGACAGCTCCTACGAGCAGTACTTC
TRBD1,TRBV7-2,TRBJ1-2,NA,CASSRRQGNYGYTF,TGTGCCAGCAGCCGAAGACAGGGGAACTATGGCTACACCTTC
TRBD1,TRBV28,TRBJ1-5,NA,CASILYRQGGQPQHF,TGTGCCAGCATCCTTTATCGACAGGGTGGCCAGCCCCAGCATTTT
TRBD1,TRBV5-5,TRBJ2-2,NA,CASIMGQGAIAGELFF,TGTGCCAGCATCATGGGACAGGGGGCGATCGCCGGGGAGCTGTTTTTT
TRBD2,TRBV7-6,TRBJ2-1,NA,CASSRTGLANEQFF,TGTGCCAGCAGCAGAACCGGACTAGCCAATGAGCAGTTCTTC